This TCR beta chain was retrieved from a study of T-cell memory formation after mild COVID-19. Study background: TCR clusters were mostly confined to one donor each. Study observations and caveats: Some SARS-CoV-2-responding clones were already detected in memory before infection. CD4+ contracting clones were mainly CM and EM; CD8+ ones, EMRA.

Constant-segment primers were used for 5'RACE, and the resulting TCR alpha and TCR beta cDNA libraries carried sample barcodes and UMIs. Using its own MiXCR run on the 5' RACE reads, TCRdb lists one record per CDR3 protein. The sample yields 350,000 to 500,000 distinct CDR3 sequences, 20% to 30% seen once. Note on this clonotype: Its matching antigen is unknown.

The germline V gene has CDR1 SGHRS and CDR2 YFSETQ. This CDR3 comprises 14 residues. V was pared by 4 bases and J by 5 bases, with 8 bases of the junction left unmatched. This chain links TRBV5-1 with TRBJ1-2; TRBD1 matches at 7 bases. This TCR was sampled from an adult woman who had mild COVID-19 (a few samples of this study predate the infection). Cell type and time point are not known. The sample consisted of PBMCs or a T cell subset sorted from them (not recorded which). The CDR3 DNA is TGCGCCAGCAGCGATGGGACAGCCGAATATGGCTACACCTTC. It specifies CASSDGTAEYGYTF.